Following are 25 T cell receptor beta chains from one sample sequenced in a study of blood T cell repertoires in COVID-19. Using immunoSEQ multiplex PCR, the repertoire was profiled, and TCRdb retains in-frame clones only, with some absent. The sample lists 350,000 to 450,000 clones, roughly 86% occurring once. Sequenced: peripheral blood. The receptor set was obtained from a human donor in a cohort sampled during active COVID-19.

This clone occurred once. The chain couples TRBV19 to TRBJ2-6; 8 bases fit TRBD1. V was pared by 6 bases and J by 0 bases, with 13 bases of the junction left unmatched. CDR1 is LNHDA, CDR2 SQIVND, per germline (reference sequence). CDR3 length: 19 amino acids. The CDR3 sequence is CASRTRTGTGDSGANVLTF. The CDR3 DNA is TGTGCCAGTAGGACCCGAACCGGGACAGGAGACTCTGGGGCCAACGTCCTGACTTTC.

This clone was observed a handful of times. The CDR3 loop is CASSLVGGYYEQYF. In DNA form, the CDR3 reads TGTGCCAGCAGCTTAGTGGGAGGGTACTACGAGCAGTACTTC. The gene calls are TRBV7-9 and TRBJ2-7; TRBD2 agrees at 7 bases. The CDR3 spans 14 residues. Trimming at V came to 1 base and at J to 3 bases, leaving 3 bases not matched to a gene. Per the germline V gene, CDR1 is SEHNR and CDR2 is FQNEAQ (reference sequence).

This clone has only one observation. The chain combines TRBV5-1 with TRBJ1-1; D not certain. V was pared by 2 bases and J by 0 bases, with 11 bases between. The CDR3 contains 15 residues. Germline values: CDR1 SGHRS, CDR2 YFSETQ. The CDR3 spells CASSFNSGMNTEAFF. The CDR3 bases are TGCGCCAGCAGCTTTAATTCAGGTATGAACACTGAAGCTTTCTTT.

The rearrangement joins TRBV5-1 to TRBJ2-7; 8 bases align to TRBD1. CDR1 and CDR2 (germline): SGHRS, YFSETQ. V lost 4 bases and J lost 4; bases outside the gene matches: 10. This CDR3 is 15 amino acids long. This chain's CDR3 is CASSPWTGSSYEQYF. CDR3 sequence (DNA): TGCGCCAGCAGCCCATGGACAGGGAGCTCTTACGAGCAGTACTTC.

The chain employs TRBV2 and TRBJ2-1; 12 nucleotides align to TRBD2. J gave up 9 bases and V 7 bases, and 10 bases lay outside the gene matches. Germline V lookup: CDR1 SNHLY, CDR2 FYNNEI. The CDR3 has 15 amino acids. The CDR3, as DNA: TGTGCCAGCAACTCCATACTAGCGGGGGGTGGTGAGCAGTTCTTC. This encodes CASNSILAGGGEQFF.

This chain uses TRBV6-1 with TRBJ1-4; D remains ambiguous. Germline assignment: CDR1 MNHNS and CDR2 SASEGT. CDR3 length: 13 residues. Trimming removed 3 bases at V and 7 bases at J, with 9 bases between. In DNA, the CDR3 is TGTGCCAGCAGTGAGGTGCCAGGTGAAAAACTGTTTTTT. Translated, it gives CASSEVPGEKLFF.

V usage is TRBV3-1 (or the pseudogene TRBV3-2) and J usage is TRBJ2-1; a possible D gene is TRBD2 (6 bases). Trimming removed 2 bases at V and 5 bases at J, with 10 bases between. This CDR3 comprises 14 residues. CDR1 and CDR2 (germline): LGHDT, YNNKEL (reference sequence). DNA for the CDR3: TGTGCCAGCAGCCAAATATTAGCGGACAATGAGCAGTTCTTC. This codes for CASSQILADNEQFF.

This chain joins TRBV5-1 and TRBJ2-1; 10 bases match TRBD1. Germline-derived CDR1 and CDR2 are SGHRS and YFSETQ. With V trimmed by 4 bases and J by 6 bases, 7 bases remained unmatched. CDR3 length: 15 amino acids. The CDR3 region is CASSNWDRGINEQFF. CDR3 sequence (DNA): TGCGCCAGCAGCAACTGGGACAGGGGTATCAATGAGCAGTTCTTC. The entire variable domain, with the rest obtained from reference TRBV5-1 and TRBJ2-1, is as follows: KAGVTQTPRYLIKTRGQQVTLSCSPISGHRSVSWYQQTPGQGLQFLFEYFSETQRNKGNFPGRFSGRQFSNSRSEMNVSTLELGDSALYLCASSNWDRGINEQFFGPGTRLTVL.

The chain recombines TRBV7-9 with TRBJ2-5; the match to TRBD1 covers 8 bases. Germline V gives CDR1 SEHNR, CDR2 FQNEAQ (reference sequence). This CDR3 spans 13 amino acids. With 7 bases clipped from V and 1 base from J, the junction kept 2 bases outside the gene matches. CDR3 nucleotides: TGTGCCAGCACCACAGGGGGCCAAGAGACCCAGTACTTC. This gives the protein CASTTGGQETQYF. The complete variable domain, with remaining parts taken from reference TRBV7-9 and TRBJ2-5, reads DTGVSQNPRHKITKRGQNVTFRCDPISEHNRLYWYRQTLGQGPEFLTYFQNEAQLEKSRLLSDRFSAERPKGSFSTLEIQRTEQGDSAMYLCASTTGGQETQYFGPGTRLLVL.

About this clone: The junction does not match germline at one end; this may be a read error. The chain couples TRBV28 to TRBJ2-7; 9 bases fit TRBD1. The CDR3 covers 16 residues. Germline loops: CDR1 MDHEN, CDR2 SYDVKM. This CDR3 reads CASSLFRGVFGTGLTF. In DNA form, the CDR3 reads TGTGCCAGCAGTTTGTTTCGAGGAGTATTTGGGACAGGGCTTACCTTC.

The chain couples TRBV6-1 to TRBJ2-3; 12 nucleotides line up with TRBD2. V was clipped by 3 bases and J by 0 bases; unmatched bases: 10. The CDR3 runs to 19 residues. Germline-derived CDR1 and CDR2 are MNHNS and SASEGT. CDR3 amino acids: CASSDPTSGSSRSTDTQYF. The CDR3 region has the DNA TGTGCCAGCAGTGACCCGACTAGCGGGAGTTCCCGTAGCACAGATACGCAGTATTTT.

For the CDR3, the DNA is TGTGCCAGCAGCCCTCCCGGTTGGGGCTACACCTTC. Its protein is CASSPPGWGYTF. V and J are TRBV11-2 and TRBJ1-2; D is undetermined. CDR3 size: 12 residues. The V gene's germline CDR1 is SGHAT and CDR2 FQNNGV. Trimming removed 5 bases from V and 8 bases from J, with 12 bases in between.

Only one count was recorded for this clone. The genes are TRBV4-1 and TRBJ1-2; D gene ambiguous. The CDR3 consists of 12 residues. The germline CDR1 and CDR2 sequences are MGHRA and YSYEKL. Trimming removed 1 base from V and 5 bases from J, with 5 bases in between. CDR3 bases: TGCGCCAGCAGCCAAGTCTTGTATGGCTACACCTTC. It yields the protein CASSQVLYGYTF.

CDR3 amino acids: CATSASGGAYNEQFF. The CDR3 coding sequence is TGTGCCACCAGTGCTAGCGGGGGGGCATACAATGAGCAGTTCTTC. The chain links TRBV24-1 to TRBJ2-1, with 12 nucleotides matching TRBD2. The J segment lost 4 bases and the V segment lost 5 bases, leaving 2 bases of the junction unmatched. Germline V gene sequence: CDR1 KGHDR, CDR2 SFDVKD. The CDR3 is 15 amino acids.

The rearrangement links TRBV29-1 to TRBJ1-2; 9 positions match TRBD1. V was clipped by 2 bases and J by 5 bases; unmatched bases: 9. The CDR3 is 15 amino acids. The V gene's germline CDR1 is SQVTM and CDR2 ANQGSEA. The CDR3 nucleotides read TGCAGCGTTGAACGATTGGACAGGGGACTTTATGGCTACACCTTC. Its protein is CSVERLDRGLYGYTF.

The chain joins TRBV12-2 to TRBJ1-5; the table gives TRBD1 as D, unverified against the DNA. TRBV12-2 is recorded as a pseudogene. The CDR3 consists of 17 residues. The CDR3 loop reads CASRFTGGPCSNQPQHF. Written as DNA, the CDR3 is TGTGCAAGTCGTTTCACAGGTGGTCCGTGCAGCAATCAGCCCCAGCATTTT.

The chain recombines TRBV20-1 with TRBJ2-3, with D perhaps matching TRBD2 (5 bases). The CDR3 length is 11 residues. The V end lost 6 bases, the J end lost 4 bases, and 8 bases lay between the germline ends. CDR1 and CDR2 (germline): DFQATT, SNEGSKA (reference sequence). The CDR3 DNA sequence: TGCAGTGCCGAGGGAGCAGATACGCAGTATTTT. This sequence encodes CSAEGADTQYF.

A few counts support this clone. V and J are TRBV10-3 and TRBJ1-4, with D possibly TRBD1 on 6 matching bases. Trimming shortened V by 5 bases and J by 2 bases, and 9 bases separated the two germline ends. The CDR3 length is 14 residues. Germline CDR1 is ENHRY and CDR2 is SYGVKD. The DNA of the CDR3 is TGTGCCATCAGTACAGGGCTTACTAATGAAAAACTGTTTTTT. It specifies CAISTGLTNEKLFF.

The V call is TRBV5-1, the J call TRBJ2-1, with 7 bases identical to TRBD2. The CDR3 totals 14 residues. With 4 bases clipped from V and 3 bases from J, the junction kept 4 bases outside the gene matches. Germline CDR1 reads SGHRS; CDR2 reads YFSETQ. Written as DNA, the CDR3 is TGCGCCAGCAGCACGGAGCGGGACTACAATGAGCAGTTCTTC. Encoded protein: CASSTERDYNEQFF.

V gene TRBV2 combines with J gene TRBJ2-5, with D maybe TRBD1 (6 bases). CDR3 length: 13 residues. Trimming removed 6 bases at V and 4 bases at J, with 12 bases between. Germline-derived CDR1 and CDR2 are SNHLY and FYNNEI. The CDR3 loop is CASRLRGGETQYF. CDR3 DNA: TGTGCCAGCAGGCTAAGAGGGGGAGAGACCCAGTACTTC.

CDR3 coding DNA: TGTGCCTGGGGGCCCGGGACAGGGTACGAGCAGTACTTC. Protein: CAWGPGTGYEQYF. This chain links TRBV30 with TRBJ2-7; 9 bases agree with TRBD1. This CDR3 is 13 amino acids long. The V gene end was trimmed by 5 bases and the J gene end by 4 bases; junction bases not matched to a gene: 6. Per the germline V gene, CDR1 is GTSNPN and CDR2 is SVGIG (reference sequence).

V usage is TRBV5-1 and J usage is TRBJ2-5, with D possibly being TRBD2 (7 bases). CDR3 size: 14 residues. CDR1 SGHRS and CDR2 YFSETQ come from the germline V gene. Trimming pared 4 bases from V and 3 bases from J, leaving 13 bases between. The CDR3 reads CASSVVGGEETQYF. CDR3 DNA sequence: TGCGCCAGCAGCGTAGTAGGGGGGGAAGAGACCCAGTACTTC.

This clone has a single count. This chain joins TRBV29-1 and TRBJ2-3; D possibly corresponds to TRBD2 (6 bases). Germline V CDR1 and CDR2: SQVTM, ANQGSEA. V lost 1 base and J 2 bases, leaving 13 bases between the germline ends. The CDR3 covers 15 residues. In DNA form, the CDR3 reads TGCAGCGTTGAAGCAGGGACTGTTGTCACAGATACGCAGTATTTT. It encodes CSVEAGTVVTDTQYF.

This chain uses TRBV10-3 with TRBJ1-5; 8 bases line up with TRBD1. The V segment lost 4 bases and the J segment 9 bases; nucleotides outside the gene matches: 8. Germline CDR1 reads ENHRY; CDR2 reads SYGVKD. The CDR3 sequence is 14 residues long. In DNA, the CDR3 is TGTGCCATCAGTGCCGACAGGGGAGGAAGGCCCCAGCATTTT. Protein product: CAISADRGGRPQHF.

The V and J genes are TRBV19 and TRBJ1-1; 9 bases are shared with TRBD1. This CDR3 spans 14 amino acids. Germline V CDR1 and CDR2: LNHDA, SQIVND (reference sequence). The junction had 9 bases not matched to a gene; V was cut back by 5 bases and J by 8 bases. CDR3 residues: CASSPLGQGLEAFF. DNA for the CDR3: TGTGCCAGTAGTCCACTGGGACAGGGATTAGAAGCTTTCTTT.